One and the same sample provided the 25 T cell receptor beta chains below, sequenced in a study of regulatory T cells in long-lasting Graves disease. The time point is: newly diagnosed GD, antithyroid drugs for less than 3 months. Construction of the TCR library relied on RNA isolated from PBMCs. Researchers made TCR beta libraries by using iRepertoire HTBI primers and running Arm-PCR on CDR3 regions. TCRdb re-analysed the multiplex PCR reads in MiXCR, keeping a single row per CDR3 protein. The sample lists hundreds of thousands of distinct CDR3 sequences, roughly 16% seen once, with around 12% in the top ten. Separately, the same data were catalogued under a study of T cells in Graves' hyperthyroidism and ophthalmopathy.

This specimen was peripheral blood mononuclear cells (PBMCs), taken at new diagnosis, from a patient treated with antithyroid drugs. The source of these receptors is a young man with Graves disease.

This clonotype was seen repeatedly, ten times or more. The CDR3 DNA is TGCGCCAGCAGCCGCACAGGGGAAGGTGAAGCTTTCTTT. Translated, it gives CASSRTGEGEAFF. The genes are TRBV10-1 and TRBJ1-1; 7 nucleotides match TRBD1. Germline CDR1 is WNHNN and CDR2 is SYGVQD (reference sequence). There are 13 residues in the CDR3. The trim removed 6 bases at V and 7 bases at J, leaving 8 bases unmatched.

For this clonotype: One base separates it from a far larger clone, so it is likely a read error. The CDR3 DNA sequence: TGTGCCAGCAGTTACTCAGAGAACGCTGAAGCTTTCTTT. Its translation is CASSYSENAEAFF. The chain carries TRBV6-2 or TRBV6-3 and TRBJ1-1; D is ambiguous. Germline values: CDR1 MNHEY, CDR2 SVGEGT. This CDR3 has 13 residues.

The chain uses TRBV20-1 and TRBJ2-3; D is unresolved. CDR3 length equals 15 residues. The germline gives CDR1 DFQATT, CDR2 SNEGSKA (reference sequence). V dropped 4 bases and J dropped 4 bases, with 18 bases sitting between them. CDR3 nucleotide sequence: TGCAGTGCTATTACGGGCGGCTCGAGTCCAGATACGCAGTATTTT. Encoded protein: CSAITGGSSPDTQYF.

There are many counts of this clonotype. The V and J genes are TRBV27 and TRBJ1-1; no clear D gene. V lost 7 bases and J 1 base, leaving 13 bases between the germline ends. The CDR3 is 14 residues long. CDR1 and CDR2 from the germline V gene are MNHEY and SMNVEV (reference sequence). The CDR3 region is CASKVSEGNTEAFF. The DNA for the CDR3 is TGTGCCAGCAAGGTATCGGAGGGGAACACTGAAGCTTTCTTT.

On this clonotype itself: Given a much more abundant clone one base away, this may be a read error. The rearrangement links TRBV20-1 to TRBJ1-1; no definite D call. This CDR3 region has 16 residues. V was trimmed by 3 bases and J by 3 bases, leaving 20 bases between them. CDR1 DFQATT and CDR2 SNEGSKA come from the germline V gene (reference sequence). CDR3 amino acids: CSASKPTSRMDTEAFF. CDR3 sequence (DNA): TGCAGTGCTAGTAAACCCACTAGCCGGATGGACACTGAAGCTTTCTTT.

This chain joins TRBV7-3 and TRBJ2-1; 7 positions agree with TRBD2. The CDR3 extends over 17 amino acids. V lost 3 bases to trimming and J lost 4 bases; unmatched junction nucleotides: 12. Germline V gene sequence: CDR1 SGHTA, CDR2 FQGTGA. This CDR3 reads CASSFPPSVRGYNEQFF. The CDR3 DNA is TGTGCCAGCAGCTTCCCCCCGTCCGTGCGGGGGTACAATGAGCAGTTCTTC. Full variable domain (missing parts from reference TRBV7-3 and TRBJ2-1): GAGVSQTPSNKVTEKGKYVELRCDPISGHTALYWYRQSLGQGPEFLIYFQGTGAADDSGLPNDRFFAVRPEGSVSTLKIQRTERGDSAVYLCASSFPPSVRGYNEQFFGPGTRLTVL.

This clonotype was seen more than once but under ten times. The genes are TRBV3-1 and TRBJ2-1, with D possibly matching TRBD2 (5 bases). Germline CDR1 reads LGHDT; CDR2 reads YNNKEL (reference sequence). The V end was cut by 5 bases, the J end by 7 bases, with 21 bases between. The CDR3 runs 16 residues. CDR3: CASSSQKREILNEQFF. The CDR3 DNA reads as TGTGCCAGCAGCTCCCAGAAGAGGGAGATCCTAAATGAGCAGTTCTTC.

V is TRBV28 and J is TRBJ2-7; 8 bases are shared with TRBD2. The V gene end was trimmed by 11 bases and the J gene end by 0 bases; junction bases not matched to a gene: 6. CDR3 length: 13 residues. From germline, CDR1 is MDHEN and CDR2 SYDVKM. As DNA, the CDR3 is TGTGCCGGCATCCGGGAGGGCTCCTACGAGCAGTACTTC. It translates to CAGIREGSYEQYF.

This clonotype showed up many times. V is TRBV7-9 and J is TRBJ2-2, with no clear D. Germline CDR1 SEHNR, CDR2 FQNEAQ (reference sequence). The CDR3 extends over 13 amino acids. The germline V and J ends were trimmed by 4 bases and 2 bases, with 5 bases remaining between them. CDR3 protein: CASSSINTGELFF. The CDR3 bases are TGTGCCAGCAGCTCCATTAACACCGGGGAGCTGTTTTTT.

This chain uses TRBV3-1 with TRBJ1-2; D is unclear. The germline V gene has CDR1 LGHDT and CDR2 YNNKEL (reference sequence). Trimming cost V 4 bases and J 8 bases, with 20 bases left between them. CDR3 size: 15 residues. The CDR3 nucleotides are TGTGCCAGCAGCCCGTTCGTGACGGTAAAATCGGGCTACACCTTC. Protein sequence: CASSPFVTVKSGYTF.

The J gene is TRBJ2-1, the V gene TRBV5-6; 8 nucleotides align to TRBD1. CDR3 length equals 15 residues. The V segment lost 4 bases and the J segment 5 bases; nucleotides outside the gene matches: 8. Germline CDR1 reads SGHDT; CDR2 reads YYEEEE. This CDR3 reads CASSPRQGYHNEQFF. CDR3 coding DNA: TGTGCCAGCAGCCCTAGACAGGGGTACCACAATGAGCAGTTCTTC.

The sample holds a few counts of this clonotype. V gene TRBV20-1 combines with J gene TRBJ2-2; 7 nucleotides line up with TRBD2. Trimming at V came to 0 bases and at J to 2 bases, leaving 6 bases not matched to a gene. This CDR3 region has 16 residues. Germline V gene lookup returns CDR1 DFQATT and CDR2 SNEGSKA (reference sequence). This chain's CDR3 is CSARDASSGNTGELFF. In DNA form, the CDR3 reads TGCAGTGCTAGAGATGCGTCTAGCGGAAACACCGGGGAGCTGTTTTTT.

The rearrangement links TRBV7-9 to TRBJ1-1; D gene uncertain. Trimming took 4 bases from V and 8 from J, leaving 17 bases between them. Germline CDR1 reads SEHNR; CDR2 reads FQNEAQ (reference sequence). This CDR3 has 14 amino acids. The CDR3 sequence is CASSSREIALEAFF. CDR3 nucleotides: TGTGCCAGCAGCTCCCGGGAGATCGCCCTGGAAGCTTTCTTT.

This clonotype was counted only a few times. The CDR3 bases are TGTGCCAGCAGCTTCCCAAGAGCGAACACTGAAGCTTTCTTT. This codes for CASSFPRANTEAFF. V is TRBV7-9 and J is TRBJ1-1; D gene unclear. CDR3 length: 14 amino acids. Germline loops: CDR1 SEHNR, CDR2 FQNEAQ (reference sequence). Trimming stripped 3 bases from V and 1 base from J, with 9 bases between.

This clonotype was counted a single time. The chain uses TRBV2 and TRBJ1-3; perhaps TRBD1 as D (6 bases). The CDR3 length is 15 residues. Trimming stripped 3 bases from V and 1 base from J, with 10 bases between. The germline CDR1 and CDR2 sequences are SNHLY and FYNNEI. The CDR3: CASSDPGESGNTIYF. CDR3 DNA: TGTGCCAGCAGTGACCCAGGGGAGTCTGGAAACACCATATATTTT.

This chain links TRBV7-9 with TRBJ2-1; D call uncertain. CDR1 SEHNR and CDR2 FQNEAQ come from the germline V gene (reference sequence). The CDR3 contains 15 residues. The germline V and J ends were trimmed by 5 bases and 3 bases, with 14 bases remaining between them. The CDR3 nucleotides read TGTGCCAGCAGCCTCAGGACGGCTTTCTACAATGAGCAGTTCTTC. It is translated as CASSLRTAFYNEQFF.

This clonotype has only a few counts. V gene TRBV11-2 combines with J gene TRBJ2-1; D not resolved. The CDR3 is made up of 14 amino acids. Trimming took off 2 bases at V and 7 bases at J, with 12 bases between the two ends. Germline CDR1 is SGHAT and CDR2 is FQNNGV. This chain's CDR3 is CASSLTSRWNEQFF. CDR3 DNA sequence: TGTGCCAGCAGCTTAACATCCCGCTGGAATGAGCAGTTCTTC. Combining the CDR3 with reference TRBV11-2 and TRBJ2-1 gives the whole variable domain EAGVAQSPRYKIIEKRQSVAFWCNPISGHATLYWYQQILGQGPKLLIQFQNNGVVDDSQLPKDRFSAERLKGVDSTLKIQPAKLEDSAVYLCASSLTSRWNEQFFGPGTRLTVL.

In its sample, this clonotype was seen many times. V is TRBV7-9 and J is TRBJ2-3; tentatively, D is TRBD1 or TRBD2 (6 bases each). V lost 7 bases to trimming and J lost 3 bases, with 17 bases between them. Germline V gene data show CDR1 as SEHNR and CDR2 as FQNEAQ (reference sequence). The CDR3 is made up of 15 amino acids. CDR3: CASTARGAGTDTQYF. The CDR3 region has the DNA TGTGCCAGCACCGCAAGGGGGGCTGGAACAGATACGCAGTATTTT.

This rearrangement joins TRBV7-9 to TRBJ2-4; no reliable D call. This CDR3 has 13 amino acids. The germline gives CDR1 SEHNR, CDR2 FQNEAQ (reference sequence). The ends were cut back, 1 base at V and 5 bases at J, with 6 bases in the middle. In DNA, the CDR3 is TGTGCCAGCAGCTTAGAGCGAGAAAACATTCAGTACTTC. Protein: CASSLERENIQYF.

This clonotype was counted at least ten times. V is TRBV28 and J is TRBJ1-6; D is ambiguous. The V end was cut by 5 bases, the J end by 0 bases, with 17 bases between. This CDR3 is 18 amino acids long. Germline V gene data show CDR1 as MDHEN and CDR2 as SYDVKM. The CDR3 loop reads CASSPPQVVDSYNSPLHF. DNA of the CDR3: TGTGCCAGCAGTCCGCCGCAGGTAGTGGACTCCTATAATTCACCCCTCCACTTT.

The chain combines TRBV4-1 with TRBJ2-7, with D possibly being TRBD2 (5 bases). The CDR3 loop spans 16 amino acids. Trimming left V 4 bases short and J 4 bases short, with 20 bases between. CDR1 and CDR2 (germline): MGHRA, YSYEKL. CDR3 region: CASSRRWQEGTYEQYF. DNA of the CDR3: TGCGCCAGCAGCCGGAGGTGGCAGGAAGGAACGTACGAGCAGTACTTC.

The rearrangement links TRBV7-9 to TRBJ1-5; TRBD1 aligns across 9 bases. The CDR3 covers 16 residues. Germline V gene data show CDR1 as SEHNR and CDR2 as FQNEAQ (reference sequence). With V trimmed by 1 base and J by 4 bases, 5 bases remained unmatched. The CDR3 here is CASSLGDREENQPQHF. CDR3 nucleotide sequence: TGTGCCAGCAGCTTAGGGGACAGGGAGGAGAATCAGCCCCAGCATTTT.

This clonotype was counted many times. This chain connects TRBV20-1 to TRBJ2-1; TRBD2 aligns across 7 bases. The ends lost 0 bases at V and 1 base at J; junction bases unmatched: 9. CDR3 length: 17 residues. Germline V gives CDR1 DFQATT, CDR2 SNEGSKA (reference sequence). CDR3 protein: CSARDLGGSRSYNEQFF. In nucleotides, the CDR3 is TGCAGTGCTAGAGATCTAGGCGGGAGTCGATCCTACAATGAGCAGTTCTTC.

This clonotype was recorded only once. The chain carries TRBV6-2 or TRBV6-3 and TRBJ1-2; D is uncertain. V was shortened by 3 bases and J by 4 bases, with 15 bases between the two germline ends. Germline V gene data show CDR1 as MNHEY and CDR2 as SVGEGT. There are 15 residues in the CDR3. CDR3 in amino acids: CASSYSGKSGYGYTF. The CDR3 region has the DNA TGTGCCAGCAGTTATTCAGGAAAGAGCGGCTATGGCTACACCTTC.

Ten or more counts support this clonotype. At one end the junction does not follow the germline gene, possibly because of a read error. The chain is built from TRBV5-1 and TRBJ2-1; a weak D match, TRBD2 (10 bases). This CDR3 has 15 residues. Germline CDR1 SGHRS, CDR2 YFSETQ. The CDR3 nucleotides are TGTGCCAGCAGCGGGGGGGGACAGGGTTACAATGAGCAGTTCTTC. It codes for CASSGGGQGYNEQFF.